Below, 3 T cell receptor beta chains from the same sample are listed, as sequenced in a study of blood T cell repertoires in COVID-19. Sequenced by immunoSEQ multiplex PCR; TCRdb stores in-frame clones only, minus some. The sample lists 410,000 or so clones; 70% to 90% were seen once. Source material: peripheral blood. These receptors were taken from a woman aged 40-49 years with COVID-19, enrolled during active disease.

The V gene is TRBV28, the J gene TRBJ2-7; D is possibly TRBD2 (5 bases). Looked up from germline, CDR1 is MDHEN and CDR2 is SYDVKM. This CDR3 is built from 16 residues. Trimming removed 8 bases at V and 5 bases at J, with 25 bases between. Here the CDR3 reads CASPPRPAGMRDEQYF. CDR3 in DNA: TGTGCCAGCCCTCCGCGCCCGGCAGGCATGAGGGACGAGCAGTACTTC. Full variable domain (rest looked up from reference TRBV28 and TRBJ2-7): DVKVTQSSRYLVKRTGEKVFLECVQDMDHENMFWYRQDPGLGLRLIYFSYDVKMKEKGDIPEGYSVSREKKERFSLILESASTNQTSMYLCASPPRPAGMRDEQYFGPGTRLTVT.

This rearrangement joins TRBV6-5 to TRBJ2-7; 9 bases match TRBD2. CDR1 MNHEY and CDR2 SVGAGI come from the germline V gene. The CDR3 length is 15 residues. V was pared by 8 bases and J by 5 bases, with 13 bases of the junction left unmatched. The CDR3 is CASGGEGLAGNEQYF. CDR3 in DNA: TGTGCCAGCGGGGGAGAGGGACTAGCCGGGAACGAGCAGTACTTC.

The V call is TRBV19, the J call TRBJ2-4, with D tentatively TRBD1 (5 bases). Germline V gives CDR1 LNHDA, CDR2 SQIVND (reference sequence). The CDR3 is 17 amino acids. V dropped 1 base and J dropped 0 bases, with 13 bases sitting between them. The CDR3 nucleotides are TGTGCCAGTAGTATAGTGCCCAGGGCGACAGCCAAAAACATTCAGTACTTC. Translation: CASSIVPRATAKNIQYF.